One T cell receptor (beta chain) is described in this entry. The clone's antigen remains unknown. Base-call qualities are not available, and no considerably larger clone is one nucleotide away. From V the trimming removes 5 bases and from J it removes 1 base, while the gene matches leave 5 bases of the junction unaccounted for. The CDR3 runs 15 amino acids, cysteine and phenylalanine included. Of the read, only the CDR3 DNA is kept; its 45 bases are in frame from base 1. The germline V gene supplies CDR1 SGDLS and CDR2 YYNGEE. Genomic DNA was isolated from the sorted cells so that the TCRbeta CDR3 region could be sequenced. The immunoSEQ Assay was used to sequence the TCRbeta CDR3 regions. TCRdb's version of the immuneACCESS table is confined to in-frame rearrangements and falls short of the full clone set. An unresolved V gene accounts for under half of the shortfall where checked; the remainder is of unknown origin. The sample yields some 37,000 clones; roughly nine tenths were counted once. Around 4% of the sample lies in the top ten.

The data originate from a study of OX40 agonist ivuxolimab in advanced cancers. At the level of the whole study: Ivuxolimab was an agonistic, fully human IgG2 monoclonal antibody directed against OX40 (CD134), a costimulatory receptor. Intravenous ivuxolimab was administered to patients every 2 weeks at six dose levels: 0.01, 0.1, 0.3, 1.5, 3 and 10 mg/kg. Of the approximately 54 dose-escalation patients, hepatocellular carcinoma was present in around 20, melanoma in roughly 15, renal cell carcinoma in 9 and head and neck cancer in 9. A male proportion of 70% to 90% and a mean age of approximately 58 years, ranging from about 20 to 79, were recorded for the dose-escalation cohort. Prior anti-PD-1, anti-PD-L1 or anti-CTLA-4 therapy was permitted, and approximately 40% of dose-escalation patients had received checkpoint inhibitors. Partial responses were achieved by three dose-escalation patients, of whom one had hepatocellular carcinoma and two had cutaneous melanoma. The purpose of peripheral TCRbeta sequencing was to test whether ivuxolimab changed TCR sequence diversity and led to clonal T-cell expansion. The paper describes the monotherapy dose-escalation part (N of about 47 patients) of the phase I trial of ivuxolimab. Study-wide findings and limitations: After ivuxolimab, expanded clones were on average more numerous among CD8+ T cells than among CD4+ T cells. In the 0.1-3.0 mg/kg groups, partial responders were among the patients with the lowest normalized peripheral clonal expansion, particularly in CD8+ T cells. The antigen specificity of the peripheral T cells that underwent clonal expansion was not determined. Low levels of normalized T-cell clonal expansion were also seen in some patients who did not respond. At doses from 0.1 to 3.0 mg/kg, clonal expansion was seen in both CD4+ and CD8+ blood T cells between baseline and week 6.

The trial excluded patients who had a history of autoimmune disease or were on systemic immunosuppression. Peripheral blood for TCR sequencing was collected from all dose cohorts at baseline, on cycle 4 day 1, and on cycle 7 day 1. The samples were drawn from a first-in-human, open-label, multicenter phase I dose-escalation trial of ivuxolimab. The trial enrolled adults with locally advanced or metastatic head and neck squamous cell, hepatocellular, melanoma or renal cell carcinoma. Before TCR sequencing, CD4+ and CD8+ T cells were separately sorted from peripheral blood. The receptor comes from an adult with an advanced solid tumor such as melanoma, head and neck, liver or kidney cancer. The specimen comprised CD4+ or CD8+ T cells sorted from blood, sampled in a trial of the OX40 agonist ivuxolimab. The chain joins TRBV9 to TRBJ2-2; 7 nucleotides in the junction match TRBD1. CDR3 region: CASRRGTENTGELFF. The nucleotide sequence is TGTGCCAGCAGGAGGGGGACAGAGAACACCGGGGAGCTGTTTTTT.